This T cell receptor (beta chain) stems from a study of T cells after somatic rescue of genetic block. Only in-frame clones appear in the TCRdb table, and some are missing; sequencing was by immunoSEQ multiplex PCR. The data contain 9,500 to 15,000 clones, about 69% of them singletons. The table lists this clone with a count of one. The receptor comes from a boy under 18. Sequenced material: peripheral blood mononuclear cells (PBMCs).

CDR3 amino acids: CASSFWTAANYGYTF. DNA of the CDR3: TGTGCCAGCAGCTTCTGGACAGCGGCTAACTATGGCTACACCTTC. This chain uses TRBV5-8 with TRBJ1-2; tentatively, D is TRBD1 (6 bases). Germline V CDR1 and CDR2: SGHTS, YDEGEE. This CDR3 is 15 amino acids long. V dropped 2 bases and J dropped 0 bases, with 11 bases sitting between them.